Given below is one T cell receptor (beta chain) in context. This record belongs to a study of blood T cell repertoires in COVID-19. On the study more broadly: Acute and convalescent COVID-19 specimens originated in the United States, Italy and Spain. PBMCs, B-cell-depleted T cells, or T cells were the source of the cDNA or gDNA that made up the material.

The germline V gene has CDR1 KGHSH and CDR2 LQKENI. V was shortened by 6 bases and J by 3 bases, with 9 bases between the two germline ends. This CDR3 has 13 amino acids. Original data processing: Scientists estimated how many nucleated cells there were by amplifying reference gene primers. Using immunoSEQ multiplex PCR, the repertoire was profiled, and TCRdb retains in-frame clones only, with some absent. V and J calls and clone size are given by that table; D and trimming were obtained from the DNA. The table includes fewer than 250,000 clones, roughly four fifths detected once. The sequenced sample consisted of peripheral blood. This TCR derives from a woman aged 45-60 years with acute or convalescent COVID-19. The chain combines TRBV18 with TRBJ1-3; unclear D gene. The CDR3 loop reads CASSDLRGNTIYF. Written as DNA, the CDR3 is TGTGCCAGCTCCGACTTGCGTGGAAACACCATATATTTT.